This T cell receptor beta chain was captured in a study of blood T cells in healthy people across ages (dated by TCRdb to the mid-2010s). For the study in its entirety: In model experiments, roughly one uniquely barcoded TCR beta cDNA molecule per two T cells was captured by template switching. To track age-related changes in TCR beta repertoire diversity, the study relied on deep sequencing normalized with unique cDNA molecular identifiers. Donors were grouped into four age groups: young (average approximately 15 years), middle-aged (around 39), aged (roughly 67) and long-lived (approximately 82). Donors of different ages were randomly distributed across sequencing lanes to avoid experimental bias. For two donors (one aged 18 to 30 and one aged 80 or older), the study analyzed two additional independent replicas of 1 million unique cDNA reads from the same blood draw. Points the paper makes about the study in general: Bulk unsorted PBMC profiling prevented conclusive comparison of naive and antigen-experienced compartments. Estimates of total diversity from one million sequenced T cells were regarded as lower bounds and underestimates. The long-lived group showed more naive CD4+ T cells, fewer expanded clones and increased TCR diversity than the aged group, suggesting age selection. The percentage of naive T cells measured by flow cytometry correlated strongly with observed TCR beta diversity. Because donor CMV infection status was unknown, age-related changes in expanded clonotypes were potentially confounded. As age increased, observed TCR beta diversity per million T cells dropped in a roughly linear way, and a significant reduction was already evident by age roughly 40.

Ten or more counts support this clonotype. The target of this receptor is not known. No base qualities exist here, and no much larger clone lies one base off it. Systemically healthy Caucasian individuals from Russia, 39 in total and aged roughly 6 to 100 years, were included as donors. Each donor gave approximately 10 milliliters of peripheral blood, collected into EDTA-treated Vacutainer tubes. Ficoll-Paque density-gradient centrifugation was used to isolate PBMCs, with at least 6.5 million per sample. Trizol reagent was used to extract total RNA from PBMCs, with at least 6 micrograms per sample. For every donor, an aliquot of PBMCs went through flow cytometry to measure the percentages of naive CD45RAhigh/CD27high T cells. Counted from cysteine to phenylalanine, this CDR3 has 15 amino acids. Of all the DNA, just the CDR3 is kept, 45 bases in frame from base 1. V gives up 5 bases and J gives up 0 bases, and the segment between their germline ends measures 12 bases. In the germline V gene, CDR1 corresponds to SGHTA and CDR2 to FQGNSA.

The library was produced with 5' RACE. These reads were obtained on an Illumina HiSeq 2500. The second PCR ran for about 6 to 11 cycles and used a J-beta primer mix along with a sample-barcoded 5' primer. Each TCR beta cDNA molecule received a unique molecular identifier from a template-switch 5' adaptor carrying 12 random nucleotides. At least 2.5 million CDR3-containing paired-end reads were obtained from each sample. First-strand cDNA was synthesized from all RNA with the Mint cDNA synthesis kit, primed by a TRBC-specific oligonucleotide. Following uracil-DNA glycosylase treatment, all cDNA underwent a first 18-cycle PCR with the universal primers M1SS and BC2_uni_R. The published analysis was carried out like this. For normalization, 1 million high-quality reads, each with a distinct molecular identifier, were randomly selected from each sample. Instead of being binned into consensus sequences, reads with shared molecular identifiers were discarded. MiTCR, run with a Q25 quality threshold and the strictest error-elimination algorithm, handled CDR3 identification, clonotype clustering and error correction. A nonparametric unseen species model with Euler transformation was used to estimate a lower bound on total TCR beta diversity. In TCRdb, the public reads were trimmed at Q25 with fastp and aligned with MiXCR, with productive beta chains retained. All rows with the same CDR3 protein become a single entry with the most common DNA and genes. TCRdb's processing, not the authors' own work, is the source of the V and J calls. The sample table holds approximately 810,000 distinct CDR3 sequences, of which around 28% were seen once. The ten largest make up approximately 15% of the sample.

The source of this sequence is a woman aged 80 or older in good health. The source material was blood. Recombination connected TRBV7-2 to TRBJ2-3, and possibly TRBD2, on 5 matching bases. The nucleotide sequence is TGTGCCAGCAGCAGTGGGAGTCATAGCACAGATACGCAGTATTTT. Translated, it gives CASSSGSHSTDTQYF. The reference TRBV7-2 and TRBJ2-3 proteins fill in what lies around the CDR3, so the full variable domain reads GAGVSQSPSNKVTEKGKDVELRCDPISGHTALYWYRQSLGQGLEFLIYFQGNSAPDKSGLPSDRFSAERTGGSVSTLTIQRTQQEDSAVYLCASSSGSHSTDTQYFGPGTRLTVL.